The 15 T cell receptor beta chains presented below share a single source sample, sequenced in a study of T cell clones after liver transplantation. Some clones are missing from TCRdb's copy, which holds only in-frame ones; the method was immunoSEQ multiplex PCR. The sample lists more than 45,000 clones, less than 85% occurring once. This specimen was CD4+ T cells from blood, taken at the roughly 16-month timepoint. These receptors came from a human patient who received a liver transplant. Part of the T cells may come from the graft donor.

The gene calls are TRBV11-2 and TRBJ1-4; no firm D call. V lost 1 base and J 15 bases, leaving 9 bases between the germline ends. CDR1 and CDR2 from the germline V gene are SGHAT and FQNNGV. The CDR3 has 11 amino acids. The CDR3 is CASSLGTTVFF. The CDR3 DNA follows: TGTGCCAGCAGCTTAGGTACCACGGTGTTTTTT.

The chain couples TRBV2 to TRBJ2-5, with TRBD2 identical over 14 bases. The CDR3 is 17 amino acids. With V trimmed by 6 bases and J by 4 bases, 10 bases remained unmatched. The germline V gene encodes CDR1 SNHLY and CDR2 FYNNEI. Here the CDR3 reads CASRGTSGGGAGETQYF. The CDR3 DNA sequence: TGTGCCAGCAGGGGGACTAGCGGGGGTGGTGCCGGAGAGACCCAGTACTTC.

The chain couples TRBV14 to TRBJ1-6; 9 bases match TRBD1. The J segment lost 7 bases and the V segment lost 3 bases, leaving 1 base of the junction unmatched. Germline CDR1 is SGHDN and CDR2 is FVKESK. The CDR3 runs 14 residues. The CDR3 nucleotides are TGTGCCAGCAGCCATGGGACAGGGAATTCACCCCTCCACTTT. Protein product: CASSHGTGNSPLHF. Filled out from reference TRBV14 and TRBJ1-6, the complete variable domain reads EAGVTQFPSHSVIEKGQTVTLRCDPISGHDNLYWYRRVMGKEIKFLLHFVKESKQDESGMPNNRFLAERTGGTYSTLKVQPAELEDSGVYFCASSHGTGNSPLHFGNGTRLTVT.

J is TRBJ2-3 and V is TRBV6-5, with D possibly matching TRBD1 (6 bases). V was shortened by 4 bases and J by 3 bases, with 8 bases between the two germline ends. The V gene's germline CDR1 is MNHEY and CDR2 SVGAGI. The CDR3 length is 13 residues. CDR3 nucleotides: TGTGCCAGCAGTTTCACAGGGACAGATACGCAGTATTTT. This gives the protein CASSFTGTDTQYF.

V gene TRBV14 combines with J gene TRBJ1-1; D ambiguous. Trimming left V 4 bases short and J 0 bases short, with 6 bases between. Germline CDR1 and CDR2: SGHDN and FVKESK. The CDR3 runs to 13 residues. CDR3 protein: CASSLTMNTEAFF. Written as DNA, the CDR3 is TGTGCCAGCAGCCTAACTATGAACACTGAAGCTTTCTTT.

The chain employs TRBV4-3 and TRBJ1-2; D not resolved. V was trimmed by 0 bases and J by 4 bases, leaving 9 bases between them. This CDR3 comprises 14 residues. Germline values: CDR1 LGHNA, CDR2 YSLEER. CDR3 sequence (DNA): TGCGCCAGCAGCCAAGATCGCAGAGCCTATGGCTACACCTTC. Translated: CASSQDRRAYGYTF.

This chain links TRBV6-1 with TRBJ1-6, with a tentative D call TRBD1 (5 bases). Germline V gene data show CDR1 as MNHNS and CDR2 as SASEGT. V gave up 6 bases and J gave up 8 bases, with 11 bases separating them. The CDR3 consists of 13 residues. The CDR3 sequence is CASRQWGDSPLHF. CDR3 DNA: TGTGCCAGCAGGCAATGGGGGGATTCACCCCTCCACTTT.

V is TRBV28 and J is TRBJ2-7; 7 nucleotides match TRBD1. The germline V gene encodes CDR1 MDHEN and CDR2 SYDVKM. V was clipped by 6 bases and J by 5 bases; unmatched bases: 7. The CDR3 covers 13 residues. CDR3 protein: CASSPQGLDEQYF. CDR3 DNA sequence: TGTGCCAGCAGCCCACAGGGGTTGGACGAGCAGTACTTC.

This chain connects TRBV19 to TRBJ2-6; D is possibly TRBD2 (6 bases). V gave up 3 bases and J gave up 0 bases, with 12 bases separating them. The CDR3 consists of 17 residues. Germline assignment: CDR1 LNHDA and CDR2 SQIVND (reference sequence). This CDR3 reads CASSMAGPGSGANVLTF. The DNA for the CDR3 is TGTGCCAGTAGTATGGCGGGACCCGGCTCTGGGGCCAACGTCCTGACTTTC.

The V gene is TRBV29-1, the J gene TRBJ2-7; D is perhaps TRBD1 (5 bases). The germline V gene has CDR1 SQVTM and CDR2 ANQGSEA. The CDR3 covers 12 residues. V shed 6 bases and J shed 6 bases, with 15 bases lying between them. The CDR3 region has the DNA TGCAGCGTAGGAACAGGATCTGGCGAGCAGTACTTC. It codes for CSVGTGSGEQYF.

This clone was found a few times. This chain uses TRBV2 with TRBJ1-5, with 7 bases lining up with TRBD1. The V gene end was trimmed by 4 bases and the J gene end by 12 bases; junction bases not matched to a gene: 6. The CDR3 totals 12 residues. Germline loops: CDR1 SNHLY, CDR2 FYNNEI. The CDR3 loop is CASSGDRVGQHF. In DNA, the CDR3 is TGTGCCAGCAGTGGAGACAGGGTCGGCCAGCATTTT.

This sequence joins TRBV7-6 and TRBJ2-1, with 11 nucleotides matching TRBD1. Germline V gene data show CDR1 as SGHVS and CDR2 as FNYEAQ. The CDR3 is 16 residues long. V lost 4 bases, J lost 4 bases, and 6 bases stayed unmatched. The chain's CDR3 is CASSSGTGGEYNEQFF. Here the CDR3 DNA reads TGTGCCAGCAGCTCAGGGACAGGGGGGGAATACAATGAGCAGTTCTTC.

The rearrangement links TRBV19 to TRBJ2-7; D remains ambiguous. The CDR3 totals 15 residues. Between the trimmed V and J ends, which lost 3 bases and 6 bases, there was a span of 18 bases. CDR1 LNHDA and CDR2 SQIVND come from the germline V gene (reference sequence). The CDR3 protein is CASSICKSHPCEQYV. CDR3 DNA: TGTGCCAGTAGTATTTGCAAATCCCACCCCTGCGAGCAGTACGTC.

The chain combines TRBV5-6 with TRBJ2-2; D might be TRBD1 or TRBD2, each matching 6 bases. Germline loops: CDR1 SGHDT, CDR2 YYEEEE. Trimming removed 0 bases from V and 10 bases from J, with 19 bases in between. The CDR3 spans 16 residues. Written as DNA, the CDR3 is TGTGCCAGCAGCTTGGGTCGGGGGCCCCGGGGCGCGGAGCTGTTTTTT. Translated: CASSLGRGPRGAELFF.

The rearrangement links TRBV6-6 to TRBJ1-1; perhaps TRBD1 as D (6 bases). Germline-derived CDR1 and CDR2 are MNHNY and SVGAGI (reference sequence). V lost 6 bases and J lost 3, with 11 bases in between. The CDR3 is 13 residues long. CDR3 amino acids: CASSQGIHTEAFF. CDR3 nucleotide sequence: TGTGCCAGCAGCCAGGGGATACACACTGAAGCTTTCTTT.